These 10 T cell receptor beta chains originate from one sample sequenced in a study of T cells expressing NK-cell markers (dated by TCRdb to the early 2020s). The method behind the library was 5' RACE. Instrument on record: Illumina HiSeq 2000. After reprocessing by TCRdb, each CDR3 protein sequence is one entry, and no DNA is given. The table for this sample records approximately 550,000 distinct CDR3 sequences. Of the sample, approximately 3.6% is held by the ten largest clones. The material sequenced was blood T cells: a sorted CD56 or NKG2C T cell subset, CD4+ or CD8+ T cells, or bulk PBMC T cells (not recorded which). The source of these receptors is a man aged 18 to 35 in good health. Donor details come from another sample of the same person, matched by shared clones.

The chain has TRBV3-1 and TRBJ2-7; TCRdb names TRBD1, which stays unverified in the absence of DNA. Looked up from germline, CDR1 is LGHDT and CDR2 is YNNKEL (reference sequence). The length of the CDR3 is 14 residues. CDR3 amino acids: CASSQEGTAFEQYF.

This rearrangement joins TRBV5-5 to TRBJ2-1; the TCRdb D gene call, TRBD1, has no DNA to confirm it. CDR3 length equals 16 residues. Germline V gene data show CDR1 as SGHKS and CDR2 as YYEKEE (reference sequence). The CDR3 sequence: CASSLEAQGIYNEQFF.

The rearrangement links TRBV6-2 or TRBV6-3 to TRBJ1-5. This CDR3 is built from 14 residues. CDR1 is MNHEY and CDR2 is SVGEGT in the germline V gene. The CDR3: CASSFLGNNQPQHF.

V usage is TRBV18 and J usage is TRBJ2-2; lacking DNA, the TRBD2 call made by TCRdb goes unchecked. The CDR3 is 13 amino acids. The germline CDR1 and CDR2 sequences are KGHSH and LQKENI. CDR3 sequence: CASSPSATRELFF.

V is TRBV7-2 and J is TRBJ2-7; no DNA is available, so the TRBD1 call from TCRdb remains unchecked. This CDR3 comprises 14 residues. Germline-derived CDR1 and CDR2 are SGHTA and FQGNSA. CDR3 region: CASSPIGGRYEQYF.

This sequence joins TRBV5-1 and TRBJ2-3; with no DNA, the TCRdb D assignment of TRBD1 cannot be verified. The CDR3 spans 16 residues. Germline loops: CDR1 SGHRS, CDR2 YFSETQ. The CDR3 loop is CASSSGQAINHATQYF.

This rearrangement joins TRBV6-5 to TRBJ1-4; TCRdb's D gene call, TRBD1, goes unchecked for lack of DNA. This CDR3 has 15 residues. Germline V gene sequence: CDR1 MNHEY, CDR2 SVGAGI. The CDR3 sequence is CASSYSPTGSEKLFF.

This CDR3 reads CASSFSDFEAFF. V and J are TRBV7-9 and TRBJ1-1. The CDR3 consists of 12 residues. Germline CDR1 reads SEHNR; CDR2 reads FQNEAQ (reference sequence).

The chain joins TRBV3-1 to TRBJ2-3; TCRdb's D call of TRBD2 is untestable without DNA. CDR3 length equals 20 residues. Germline V gives CDR1 LGHDT, CDR2 YNNKEL (reference sequence). CDR3 residues: CASSLTRGKTSGASTDTQYF.

V and J are TRBV7-8 and TRBJ2-1. Per germline, CDR1 SGHVS and CDR2 FQNEAQ. There are 12 residues in the CDR3. The CDR3 is CASRRESNEQFF.